The rows below give T cell receptor beta chains drawn from one sample of a study of cytomegalovirus exposure and HLA in healthy donors. Repertoires were generated with immunoSEQ multiplex PCR, while TCRdb's copy carries only in-frame clones and drops some. The sample consists of 100,000 to 150,000 clones, 78% of them appearing once. The sample taken for sequencing was PBMCs. These receptors originate from a man aged 40-49 years in good health and CMV-seronegative. Both conserved end residues are part of each CDR3. D genes are given only for firm matches. Rows may omit the clone size; those that give it use once, few, many or a size class.

v_gene	j_gene	abundance	d_gene	CDR3nt	CDR3aa
TRBV7-2	TRBJ1-2	.	.	TGTGCCAGCAGCTTGGGACTGATTAACTATGGCTACACCTTC	CASSLGLINYGYTF
TRBV6-5	TRBJ2-2	few	.	TGTGCCAGCAAAACGGCCTGGGCCACCGGGGAGCTGTTTTTT	CASKTAWATGELFF
TRBV11-2	TRBJ2-5	.	TRBD1	TGTGCCAGCCACCGGGACAGGGCCGACATGAGACAAGAGACCCAGTACTTC	CASHRDRADMRQETQYF
TRBV29-1	TRBJ1-1	.	.	TGCAGCGTTGAAGAGGGGGGGGGAGGAGCTTCCTTT	CSVEEGGGGASF
TRBV11-1	TRBJ2-7	.	TRBD2	TGTGCCAGCAGCTCTTACCCTGTGGGGATAGCGGGGAGGTACGAGCAGTACTTC	CASSSYPVGIAGRYEQYF
TRBV7-9	TRBJ1-5	once	TRBD1	TGTGCCAGCAGCAAAGGACAGGGGAACAATCAGCCCCAGCATTTT	CASSKGQGNNQPQHF
TRBV19	TRBJ2-5	.	.	TGTGCCAGTGCGCAGGGGGAGACCCAGTACTTC	CASAQGETQYF
TRBV7-9	TRBJ2-3	.	.	TGTGCCAGCAGCGCCCCGGGCGGACGCACAGGTTTGGTAGATACGCAGTATTTT	CASSAPGGRTGLVDTQYF
TRBV6-1	TRBJ2-5	.	.	TGTGCCAGCGCAGGGATTCGAGGTGGGTCAGAGACCCAGTACTTC	CASAGIRGGSETQYF
TRBV15	TRBJ2-2	.	.	TGTGCCACCAGCGCGGGACAGCTCAGGAACACCGGGGAGCTGTTTTTT	CATSAGQLRNTGELFF
TRBV14	TRBJ1-2	.	.	TGTGCCAGCAGCCACGAGGGTAAGGTTTATGGCTACACCTTC	CASSHEGKVYGYTF
TRBV5-1	TRBJ2-5	.	.	TGCGCCAGCAGCTTGGTTCCCCACGGGAAAGAGACCCAGTACTTC	CASSLVPHGKETQYF
TRBV28	TRBJ2-1	.	TRBD2	TGTGCCAGCAGTGTCCCGGGACTAGCGGGGGGATACAATGAGCAGTTCTTC	CASSVPGLAGGYNEQFF
TRBV7-2	TRBJ1-2	.	.	TGTGCCAGCAGCACCGGGGGGGGCTATGGCTACACCTTC	CASSTGGGYGYTF
TRBV2	TRBJ2-7	.	.	TGTGCCAGCAGTGTCGAGGTAGGACAGTCCTACGAGCAGTACTTC	CASSVEVGQSYEQYF
TRBV6-6	TRBJ1-4	.	TRBD1	TGTGCCAGCAACGCTGACAGGGGGCGATCTAATGAAAAACTGTTTTTT	CASNADRGRSNEKLFF
TRBV9	TRBJ1-2	.	TRBD1	TGTGCCAGCAGCGTAGAAGGACAGGGGTATGGCTACACCTTC	CASSVEGQGYGYTF
TRBV29-1	TRBJ1-4	.	TRBD1	TGCAGCGTTTTCACCGGGACAGGAATAGGAGAAAAACTGTTTTTT	CSVFTGTGIGEKLFF
TRBV18	TRBJ1-1	.	TRBD1	TGTGCCAGCTCGTACGGACAGGGAGGGACTGAAGCTTTCTTT	CASSYGQGGTEAFF
TRBV5-6	TRBJ2-7	few	TRBD1	TGTGCCAGCAGCTGGGACAGATCCCTCGGGCAGTACTTC	CASSWDRSLGQYF
TRBV19	TRBJ1-6	.	.	TGTGCCAGTAGTTGGACAGAGACAAAGAATTCACCCCTCCACTTT	CASSWTETKNSPLHF
TRBV6-5	TRBJ2-7	.	.	TGTGCCAGCATGCCGGACAGCTTTTATTACGAGCAGTACTTC	CASMPDSFYYEQYF
TRBV27	TRBJ1-6	.	.	TGTGCCAGCAAGCCGAGCTCCTATAATTCACCCCTCCACTTT	CASKPSSYNSPLHF
TRBV14	TRBJ1-5	.	TRBD1	TGTGCCAGCAGCCAGGTCAAGCATCCGACAGGGAGCAATCAGCCCCAGCATTTT	CASSQVKHPTGSNQPQHF
TRBV18	TRBJ2-7	once	.	TGTGCCAGCTCGGTTCAGGGAAACGAGCAGTACTTC	CASSVQGNEQYF
TRBV18	TRBJ1-2	.	.	TGTGCCAGCTCAATGGACAGTAACTATGGCTACACCTTC	CASSMDSNYGYTF
TRBV7-2	TRBJ1-1	.	.	TGTGCCAGCAGCGCAAACTACCGGAACACTGAAGCTTTCTTT	CASSANYRNTEAFF
TRBV5-4	TRBJ2-3	.	.	TGTGCCAGCAGCTTGCGGTCGACTCCGCCAACGGATACGCAGTATTTT	CASSLRSTPPTDTQYF
TRBV28	TRBJ2-2	few	TRBD2	TGTGCCAGCTCCCTCCTAGCGGGGGGGTCCGGGGAGCTGTTTTTT	CASSLLAGGSGELFF
TRBV6-5	TRBJ2-7	.	TRBD2	TGTGCCAGCAGTTACTCCCTCAGCGGGAATCCCTACGAGCAGTACTTC	CASSYSLSGNPYEQYF
TRBV7-8	TRBJ1-2	once	TRBD1	TGTGCCAGCAGCGGACAGGCGGCTAACTATGGCTACACCTTC	CASSGQAANYGYTF
TRBV5-4	TRBJ2-7	once	.	TGTGCCAGCAGCTTAGGCCAGGGTGGATACGAGCAGTACTTC	CASSLGQGGYEQYF
TRBV7-2	TRBJ1-5	.	TRBD1	TGTGCCAGCAGCTTCGACAGGGGGCAACAGCCCCAGCATTTT	CASSFDRGQQPQHF
TRBV6-6	TRBJ1-1	.	TRBD1	TGTGCCAGCAGCCCCACAAACAGGGGCACTGAAGCTTTCTTT	CASSPTNRGTEAFF
TRBV7-2	TRBJ1-2	few	TRBD1	TGTGCCAGCAGCTGGGGACAGGGAAGCGACTATGGCTACACCTTC	CASSWGQGSDYGYTF
TRBV28	TRBJ1-5	.	TRBD1	TGTGCCAGCGGACAGGGAGGTAGCAATCAGCCCCAGCATTTT	CASGQGGSNQPQHF
TRBV2	TRBJ2-2	.	.	TGTGCCAGCAGATCGACAGGCACTAACACCGGGGAGCTGTTTTTT	CASRSTGTNTGELFF
TRBV7-2	TRBJ2-3	.	TRBD2	TGTGCCAGCAGCCCTCGGGGGGGCCATTGTTATTTT	CASSPRGGHCYF
TRBV19	TRBJ1-1	.	.	TGTGCCAGTGGCATGAGGCCCCCGGGGGGGTTGAATGTGGAAGCTTTCTTT	CASGMRPPGGLNVEAFF
TRBV4-3	TRBJ2-7	.	TRBD1	TGCGCCAGCAGCCAAGCGACAGGGGGAACCCCGGGCTACGAGCAGTACTTC	CASSQATGGTPGYEQYF
TRBV4-1	TRBJ2-7	.	.	TGCGCCAGCAGCCAAGATCAGTTCGAGCAGTACTTC	CASSQDQFEQYF
TRBV21-1	TRBJ2-2	.	.	TGTGCCAGCAGCAAAGCGCACGGGGCTCACTCTTTAAACGGGAGGGCACCCCAGACCGGGGAGCTGTTTTTT	CASSKAHGAHSLNGRAPQTGELFF
TRBV6-1	TRBJ2-7	.	.	TGTGCCAGCAGTGAACTTCCAGCCTACGAGCAGTACTTC	CASSELPAYEQYF
TRBV5-6	TRBJ2-4	.	.	TGTGCCAGCAGGCCAGGGGTTTTAGCCAAAAACATTCAGTACTTC	CASRPGVLAKNIQYF
TRBV9	TRBJ2-2	.	TRBD2	TGTGCCAGCAGCGCCAGGACTAGCGGGTTTCCGAACACCGGGGAGCTGTTTTTT	CASSARTSGFPNTGELFF
TRBV15	TRBJ1-5	.	.	TGTGCCACCAGCAGAGATGGGGCAAAGCCCCAGCATTTT	CATSRDGAKPQHF
TRBV4-1	TRBJ1-1	.	.	TGCGCCAGCAGCCATTACCAGGGGACTGAAGCTTTCTTT	CASSHYQGTEAFF
TRBV7-9	TRBJ1-5	.	.	TGTGCCAGCGAAAGGGGTTCGGGCAATCAGCCCCAGCATTTT	CASERGSGNQPQHF
TRBV11-1	TRBJ2-1	.	TRBD2	TGTGCCAGCAGCTTTCCGCGCCGACTAGCGGAGAGGAATGAGCAGTTCTTC	CASSFPRRLAERNEQFF
TRBV9	TRBJ2-5	.	TRBD1	TGTGCCAGCAGCGTGCGGGACAGGGAGGTGGAGACCCAGTACTTC	CASSVRDREVETQYF
TRBV5-1	TRBJ1-2	.	.	TGCGCCAGCAGCTTGGATAGCTATGGCTACACCTTC	CASSLDSYGYTF